The entry below describes one TCR beta chain. Its cognate antigen is unknown. One end of the junction fails to match germline, which may point to a read error. The data originate from a study of metastatic and nonmetastatic thyroid tumors. Study summary: Both malignant and benign thyroid patients supplied peripheral blood and tumor or nodule tissue samples, across which the repertoires of these patients were then compared. Regarding the study as a whole: TCR beta diversity was reportedly significantly higher in malignant thyroid tumors than benign nodules, in blood and tumor.

In the original processing: A classifier for distant metastasis in papillary thyroid cancer was constructed using CDR3 differences observed across clinicopathological groups. TCRdb reprocessed the PCR reads using MiXCR. These V and J calls rely on TCRdb rather than the paper's analysis. The sample has 12,000 or so clones, under 30% seen once. Each patient came to thyroid surgery without any prior treatment (of any kind). Looked up from germline, CDR1 is SGHRS and CDR2 is YFSETQ. The CDR3 sequence is 14 residues long. The V gene is TRBV5-1, the J gene TRBJ2-7, with D possibly matching TRBD1 (5 bases). The sequenced sample was adjacent normal tissue. The TCR originated in a male donor with papillary thyroid cancer or a benign thyroid nodule (not recorded which). Some clones in this sample may be carry-over from other donors' samples. In DNA, the CDR3 is TGCGCCAGCAGCCCAGGGTCCGCCGGATACGAGCGGTACTTC. The encoded protein is CASSPGSAGYERYF.